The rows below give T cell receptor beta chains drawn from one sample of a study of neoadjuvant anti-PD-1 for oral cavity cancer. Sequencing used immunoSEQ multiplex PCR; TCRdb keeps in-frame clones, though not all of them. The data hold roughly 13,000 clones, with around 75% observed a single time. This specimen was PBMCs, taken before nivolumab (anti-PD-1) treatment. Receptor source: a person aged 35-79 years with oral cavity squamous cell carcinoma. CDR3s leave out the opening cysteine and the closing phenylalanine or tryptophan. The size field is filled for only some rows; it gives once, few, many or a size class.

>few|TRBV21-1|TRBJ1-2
ASSKKGQGSDYGYT
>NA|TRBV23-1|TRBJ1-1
ASKPGQGRTEAF
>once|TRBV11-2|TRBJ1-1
ASSLGTVNTEAF
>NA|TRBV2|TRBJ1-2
ASKGNPSGYT
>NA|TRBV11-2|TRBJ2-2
ASSPPGTGELF
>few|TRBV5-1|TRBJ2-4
ASSFTYVGGENIQY
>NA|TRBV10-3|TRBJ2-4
AISMGDRGKNIQY
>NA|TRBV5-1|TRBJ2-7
ASSSRSGNHEQY
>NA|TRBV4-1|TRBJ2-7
ASSRARGGSIHEQY
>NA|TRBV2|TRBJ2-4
ASSGGELAKNIQY
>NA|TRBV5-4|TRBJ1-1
ASSLAAGRTF
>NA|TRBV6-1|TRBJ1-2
ACTGNYGYT
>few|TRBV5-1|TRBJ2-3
ASSYGVDTQY
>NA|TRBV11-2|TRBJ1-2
ASSPRRGFNGYT
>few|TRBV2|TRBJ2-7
ATQWGVEQY
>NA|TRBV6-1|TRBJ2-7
ASSEDPGGLGEQY
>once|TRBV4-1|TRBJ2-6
ASSLRYGDSGANVLT
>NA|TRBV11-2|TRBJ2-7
ASSLRRGTYEQY
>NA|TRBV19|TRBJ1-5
ASSISPEGQPQH
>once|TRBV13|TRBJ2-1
ASSSTFLWREGRSGRNEQF
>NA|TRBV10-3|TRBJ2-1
AIGGGIGNEQF
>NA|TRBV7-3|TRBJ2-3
ASSKAGSTDTQY